The 13 T cell receptor beta chains below come from one sample, sequenced in a study of Graves' ophthalmopathy and Graves' hyperthyroidism. Amplification of TCR beta CDR3 regions used RNA transcripts. HTBI primers were used in a first-round RT-PCR, which preceded a second-round multiplex PCR. MiXCR was run by TCRdb on the multiplex PCR reads, yielding one entry per CDR3 protein. Of 200,000 to 250,000 distinct CDR3 sequences listed, roughly 21% were seen once; the top ten hold approximately 40%. Sequenced material: peripheral blood. These receptors were collected from a woman aged 45 to 65 with Graves' ophthalmopathy.

There are many counts of this clonotype. The chain has TRBV6-5 and TRBJ1-1; 9 nucleotides align to TRBD1. J gave up 10 bases and V 2 bases, and 5 bases lay outside the gene matches. The CDR3 has 13 amino acids. The germline V gene has CDR1 MNHEY and CDR2 SVGAGI. The CDR3 here is CASSYRGQGGAFF. The CDR3 DNA reads as TGTGCCAGCAGTTACCGGGGACAGGGTGGAGCTTTCTTT.

This clonotype was recorded at least ten times. The DNA for the CDR3 is TGTGCCAGTTGCCGGGACAGGGGCTGCTATGGCTACACCTTC. Its translation is CASCRDRGCYGYTF. This sequence joins TRBV6-1 and TRBJ1-2; 10 positions match TRBD1. V shed 9 bases, J shed 4 bases, and the junction held 8 bases outside the gene matches. Germline assignment: CDR1 MNHNS and CDR2 SASEGT. The CDR3 contains 14 residues.

This clonotype was found a few times. The CDR3 spells CASSFQGTNTEAFF. The CDR3 coding sequence is TGTGCCAGTAGTTTCCAGGGAACGAACACTGAAGCTTTCTTT. V usage is TRBV19 and J usage is TRBJ1-1, with D maybe TRBD1 (5 bases). CDR3 length: 14 amino acids. The V gene's germline CDR1 is LNHDA and CDR2 SQIVND (reference sequence). Trimming left V 5 bases short and J 1 base short, with 11 bases between.

This chain joins TRBV11-1 and TRBJ1-1, with no clear D. Germline loops: CDR1 SGHAT, CDR2 FQDESV (reference sequence). The CDR3 is made up of 16 amino acids. V shed 5 bases and J shed 3 bases, with 19 bases lying between them. The CDR3 coding sequence is TGTGCCAGCAGCCATATGGAGGGCCGGTGGGACACTGAAGCTTTCTTT. Translation gives CASSHMEGRWDTEAFF.

The V call is TRBV27, the J call TRBJ1-2, with D possibly TRBD1 on 5 matching bases. There are 14 residues in the CDR3. Germline V gives CDR1 MNHEY, CDR2 SMNVEV (reference sequence). V was cut by 4 bases and J by 7 bases, with 16 bases left in between. The CDR3 region is CASSSAAGVSGYTF. CDR3 bases: TGTGCCAGCAGTTCGGCCGCGGGGGTGAGTGGCTACACCTTC.

This clonotype has at least ten counts. The rearrangement links TRBV12-3 or TRBV12-4 to TRBJ2-4; D possibly matches TRBD1 or TRBD2 (5 bases each). This CDR3 spans 12 amino acids. Trimming left V 2 bases short and J 9 bases short, with 8 bases between. Here the CDR3 DNA reads TGTGCCAGCAGTTTAAAGGGGAGCATTCAGTACTTC. Residues: CASSLKGSIQYF.

At least ten counts were recorded for this clonotype. The rearrangement links TRBV6-1 to TRBJ1-5; D is unresolved. The CDR3 is made up of 12 amino acids. CDR1 is MNHNS and CDR2 is SASEGT in the germline V gene. With 3 bases removed from V and 4 bases from J, the gap between germline ends came to 4 bases. The CDR3 region is CASSEPNQPQHF. The CDR3 DNA reads as TGTGCCAGCAGTGAGCCGAATCAGCCCCAGCATTTT.

The V and J genes are TRBV4-1 and TRBJ2-7; maybe TRBD1 (5 bases). CDR1 and CDR2 (germline): MGHRA, YSYEKL. The V end lost 4 bases, the J end lost 0 bases, and 13 bases lay between the germline ends. The CDR3 is 15 residues long. Written as DNA, the CDR3 is TGCGCCAGCAGCCTACTACAGGAGAGCTCCTACGAGCAGTACTTC. This encodes CASSLLQESSYEQYF.

This clonotype has a count of ten or more. V and J are TRBV6-5 and TRBJ2-2, with no clear D. The CDR3 totals 16 residues. V lost 7 bases, J lost 4 bases, and 19 bases lay in between. CDR1 is MNHEY and CDR2 is SVGAGI in the germline V gene. CDR3: CASKSGPPIATGELFF. CDR3 nucleotide sequence: TGTGCCAGCAAATCCGGGCCGCCCATTGCCACCGGGGAGCTGTTTTTT.

This clonotype has ten or more counts. The chain has TRBV6-5 and TRBJ1-2; D perhaps matches TRBD1 (6 bases). The CDR3 contains 15 residues. V shed 6 bases and J shed 3 bases, with 17 bases lying between them. Germline lookup yields CDR1 MNHEY and CDR2 SVGAGI. This chain's CDR3 is CASSRRTVGYYGYTF. CDR3 nucleotides: TGTGCCAGCAGCCGCCGGACAGTTGGATACTATGGCTACACCTTC.

The chain couples TRBV6-1 to TRBJ2-7; tentatively, D is TRBD2 (6 bases). Germline V lookup: CDR1 MNHNS, CDR2 SASEGT. The CDR3 runs to 15 residues. V lost 8 bases and J 2 bases, leaving 19 bases between the germline ends. CDR3 region: CASAKPDGEAYEQYF. In DNA, the CDR3 is TGTGCCAGCGCTAAACCCGACGGGGAGGCCTACGAGCAGTACTTC.

This clonotype was picked up a small number of times. The chain employs TRBV30 and TRBJ2-2; possible D gene TRBD2, 6 bases. Per the germline V gene, CDR1 is GTSNPN and CDR2 is SVGIG (reference sequence). The CDR3 covers 18 residues. The V end lost 3 bases, the J end lost 6 bases, and 26 bases lay between the germline ends. The CDR3 sequence is CAWREWRGAGRKSGELFF. The DNA for the CDR3 is TGTGCCTGGAGGGAGTGGCGAGGAGCGGGCCGAAAGTCCGGGGAGCTGTTTTTT.

This clonotype was counted ten times or more. The CDR3 spells CSATDRGGSPLHF. The CDR3 nucleotides read TGCAGTGCTACGGACAGGGGAGGTTCACCCCTCCACTTT. The chain uses TRBV20-1 and TRBJ1-6, with 9 bases fitting TRBD1. Germline CDR1 DFQATT, CDR2 SNEGSKA (reference sequence). CDR3 length: 13 amino acids. The V segment lost 4 bases and the J segment 9 bases; nucleotides outside the gene matches: 4.